The T cell receptor beta chain described here comes from a study of blood T cell repertoires in COVID-19. For the study at large: PBMCs, B-cell-depleted T cells, or T cells were the source of the cDNA or gDNA that made up the material.

The CDR3 loop spans 12 amino acids. With 4 bases removed from V and 1 base from J, the gap between germline ends came to 6 bases. The germline V gene has CDR1 SQVTM and CDR2 ANQGSEA. Sequencing used immunoSEQ multiplex PCR; TCRdb keeps in-frame clones, though not all of them. Of 200,000 to 300,000 clones listed, 75% to 90% were seen once; the top ten hold just over 7%. The V gene is TRBV29-1, the J gene TRBJ2-3; D is possibly TRBD1 (5 bases). The specimen sequenced was peripheral blood. This clonotype was sampled from a man aged 55-75 years who had recovered from COVID-19. Here the CDR3 reads CSVGQRTDTQYF. DNA for the CDR3: TGCAGCGTTGGACAGCGCACAGATACGCAGTATTTT.